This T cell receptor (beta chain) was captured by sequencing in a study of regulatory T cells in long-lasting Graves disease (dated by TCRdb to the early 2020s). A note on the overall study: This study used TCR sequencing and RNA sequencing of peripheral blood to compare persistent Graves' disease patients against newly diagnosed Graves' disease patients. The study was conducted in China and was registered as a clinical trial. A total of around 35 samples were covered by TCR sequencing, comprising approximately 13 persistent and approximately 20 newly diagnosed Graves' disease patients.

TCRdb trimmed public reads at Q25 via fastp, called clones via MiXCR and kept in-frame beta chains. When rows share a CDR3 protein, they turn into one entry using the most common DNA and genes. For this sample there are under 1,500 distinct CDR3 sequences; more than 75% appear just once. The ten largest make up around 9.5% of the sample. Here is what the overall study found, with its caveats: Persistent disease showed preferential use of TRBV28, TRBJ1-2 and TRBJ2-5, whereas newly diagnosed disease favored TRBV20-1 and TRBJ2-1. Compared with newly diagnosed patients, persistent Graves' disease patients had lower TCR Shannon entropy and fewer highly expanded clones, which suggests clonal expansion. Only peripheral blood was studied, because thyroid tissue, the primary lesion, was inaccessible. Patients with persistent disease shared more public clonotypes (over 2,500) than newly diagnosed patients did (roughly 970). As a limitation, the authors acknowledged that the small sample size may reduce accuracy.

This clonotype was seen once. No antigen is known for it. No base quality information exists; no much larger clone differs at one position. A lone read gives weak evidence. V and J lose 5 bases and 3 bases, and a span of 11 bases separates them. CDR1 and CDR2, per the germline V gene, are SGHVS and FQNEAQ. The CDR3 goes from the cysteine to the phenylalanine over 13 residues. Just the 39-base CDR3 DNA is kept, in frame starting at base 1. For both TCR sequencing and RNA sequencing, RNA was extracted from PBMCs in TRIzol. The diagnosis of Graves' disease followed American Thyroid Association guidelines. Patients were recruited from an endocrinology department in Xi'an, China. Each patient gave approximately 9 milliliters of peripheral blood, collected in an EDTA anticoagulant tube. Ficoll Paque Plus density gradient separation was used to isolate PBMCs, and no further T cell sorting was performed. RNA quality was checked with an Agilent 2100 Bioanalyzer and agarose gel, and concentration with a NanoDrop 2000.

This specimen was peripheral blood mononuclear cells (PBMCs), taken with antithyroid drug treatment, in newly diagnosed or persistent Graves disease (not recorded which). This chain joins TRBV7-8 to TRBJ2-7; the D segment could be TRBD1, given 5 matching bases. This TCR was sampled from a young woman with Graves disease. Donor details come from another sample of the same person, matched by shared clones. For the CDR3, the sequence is CASSHTGRYEQYF. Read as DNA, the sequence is TGTGCCAGCAGCCATACAGGACGCTACGAGCAGTACTTC.